This T cell receptor beta chain stems from a study of regulatory T cells in long-lasting Graves disease. Time point of the sample: newly diagnosed GD, antithyroid drugs for less than 3 months. With RNA extracted from PBMCs as input, the TCR library was made. Sequencing libraries for TCR beta were prepared with iRepertoire HTBI primers and Arm-PCR of CDR3 regions. Each CDR3 protein gets one entry after TCRdb re-called the multiplex PCR reads with MiXCR. The sample yields roughly 560,000 distinct CDR3 sequences, approximately 12% seen once. This clonotype was observed many times. The sample was also linked to a second study, of T cells in Graves' hyperthyroidism and ophthalmopathy.

Sequenced material: peripheral blood mononuclear cells (PBMCs), taken at new diagnosis, from a patient treated with antithyroid drugs. The clonotype was recovered from a woman aged 25 to 39 with Graves disease.

The CDR3 DNA sequence: TGTGCCAGCAGTAACGACCCGGACAGGGTGTTCACCGGGGAGCTGTTTTTT. Translating it yields CASSNDPDRVFTGELFF. This chain links TRBV12-3 or TRBV12-4 with TRBJ2-2; 8 positions agree with TRBD1. After removal of 5 bases from V and 4 bases from J, the junction contained 12 bases not matched to a gene. The CDR3 is made up of 17 amino acids.